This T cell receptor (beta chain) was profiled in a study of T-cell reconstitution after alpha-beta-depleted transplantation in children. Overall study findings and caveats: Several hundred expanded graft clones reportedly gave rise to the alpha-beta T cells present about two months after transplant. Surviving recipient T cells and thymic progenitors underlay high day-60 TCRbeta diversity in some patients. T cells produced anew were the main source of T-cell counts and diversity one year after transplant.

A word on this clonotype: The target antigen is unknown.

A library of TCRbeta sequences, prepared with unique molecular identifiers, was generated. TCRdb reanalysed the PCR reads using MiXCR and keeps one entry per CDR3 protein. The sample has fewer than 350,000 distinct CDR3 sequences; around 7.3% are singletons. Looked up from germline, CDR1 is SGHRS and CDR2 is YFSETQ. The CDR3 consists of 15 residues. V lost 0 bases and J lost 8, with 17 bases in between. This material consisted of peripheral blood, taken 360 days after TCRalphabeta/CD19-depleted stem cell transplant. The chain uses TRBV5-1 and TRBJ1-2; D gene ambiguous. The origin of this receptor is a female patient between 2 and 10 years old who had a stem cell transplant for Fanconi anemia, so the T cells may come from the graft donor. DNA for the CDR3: TGCGCCAGCAGCTTGGCCCTAGTGGCGGGGTACGGCTACACCTTC. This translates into CASSLALVAGYGYTF.